These T cell receptor beta chains were read from a single sample in a study of T cell repertoires in cytomegalovirus infection. One entry per CDR3 protein, called by TCRdb with MiXCR from the reads. The top ten hold around 12% of the sample, which has about 830,000 distinct CDR3 sequences, approximately 32% seen once. No antigen has been identified for these receptors. The specimen was cultured CD8+ T cells from PBMCs, collected from culture after CMV antigen stimulation. The receptors come from a human donor in good health (CMV status not recorded). Some clones in this sample may be carry-over from other donors' samples. Both conserved end residues are part of each CDR3.

V	J	CDR3
TRBV15	TRBJ1-5	CATSSGNQPQHF
TRBV4-1	TRBJ2-7	CASSRFGGTYEQYF
TRBV7-6	TRBJ2-3	CASSASPGVTDTQYF
TRBV7-6	TRBJ1-4	CASSPGTVNEKLFF
TRBV10-2	TRBJ2-3	CASHEVGSSTDTQYF
TRBV7-9	TRBJ2-4	CASSFSGDLAKNIQYF
TRBV19	TRBJ2-1	CASRGQVIGVAHNEQFF
TRBV10-3	TRBJ2-4	CAISGLAGGLNIQYF
TRBV27	TRBJ2-7	CASSTTYEQYF
TRBV6-2/TRBV6-3	TRBJ2-1	CASRGVAGRFSVYNEQFF
TRBV12-3/TRBV12-4	TRBJ1-1	CANSLGDFNTEAFF
TRBV7-2	TRBJ2-5	CASSLGQFNQETQYF
TRBV4-1	TRBJ2-1	CASSDTGSPFF
TRBV27	TRBJ1-1	CASGQGMGTEAFF
TRBV6-2/TRBV6-3	TRBJ2-1	CASSYPSAGSSYNEQFF
TRBV15	TRBJ1-1	CATSDETGGGTEAFF
TRBV4-1	TRBJ1-2	CASSQTGWGGYTF
TRBV12-3/TRBV12-4	TRBJ2-1	CASSFAAGGPYNEQFF
TRBV28	TRBJ1-2	CASGLGGGRGYGYTF
TRBV12-3/TRBV12-4	TRBJ1-2	CASRKTGPGGYTF
TRBV14	TRBJ1-6	CASSLVGTGNSPLHF
TRBV15	TRBJ2-7	CATSLAGGPAYEQYF
TRBV12-3/TRBV12-4	TRBJ2-5	CASSAPGAEETQYF
TRBV6-6	TRBJ2-3	CASSFAGTPSTDTQYF
TRBV6-5	TRBJ2-1	CATRNEGQDAYNEQFF
TRBV6-1	TRBJ2-2	CAISDELNTGELFF
TRBV19	TRBJ2-1	CATEQGSSYNEQFF
TRBV6-6	TRBJ2-1	CAGSYALLDLRGGGGWFF
TRBV6-1	TRBJ1-2	CASRPPRQALGYTF
TRBV2	TRBJ2-7	CASSDRQGGYEQYF
TRBV7-2	TRBJ2-1	CASSLFQGTYNEQFF
TRBV11-2	TRBJ2-6	CASSLWTVERANVLTF
TRBV15	TRBJ1-2	CATSRDLDTGRGGYTF
TRBV4-3	TRBJ2-5	CASSPWAGPEETQYF
TRBV19	TRBJ2-7	CASSIANIGDEQYF
TRBV4-3	TRBJ2-5	CASSQDWGGGSETQYF
TRBV19	TRBJ2-2	CASSTRAGFTGELFF
TRBV7-9	TRBJ2-7	CASSLPTDPWEQYF
TRBV7-9	TRBJ1-2	CASSFEDYGYTF
TRBV7-6	TRBJ2-2	CASSFFPTLNTGELFF